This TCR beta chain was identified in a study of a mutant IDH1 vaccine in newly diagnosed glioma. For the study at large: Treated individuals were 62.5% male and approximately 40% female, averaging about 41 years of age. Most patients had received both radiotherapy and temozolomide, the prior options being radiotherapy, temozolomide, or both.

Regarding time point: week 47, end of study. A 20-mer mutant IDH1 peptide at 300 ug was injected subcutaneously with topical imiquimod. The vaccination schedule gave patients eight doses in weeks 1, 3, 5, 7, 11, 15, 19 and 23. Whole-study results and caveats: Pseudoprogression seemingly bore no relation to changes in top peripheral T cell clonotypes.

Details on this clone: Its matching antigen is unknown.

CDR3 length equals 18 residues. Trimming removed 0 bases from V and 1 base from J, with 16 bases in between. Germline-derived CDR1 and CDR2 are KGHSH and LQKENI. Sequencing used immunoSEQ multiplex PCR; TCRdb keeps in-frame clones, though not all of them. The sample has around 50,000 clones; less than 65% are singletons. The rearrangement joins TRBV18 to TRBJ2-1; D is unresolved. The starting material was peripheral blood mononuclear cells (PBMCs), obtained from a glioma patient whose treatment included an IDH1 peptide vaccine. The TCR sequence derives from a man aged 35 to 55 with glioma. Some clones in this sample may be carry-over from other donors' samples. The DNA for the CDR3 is TGTGCCAGCTCACCACCAACCCACGGTCCAGAGTCCTACAATGAGCAGTTCTTC. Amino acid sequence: CASSPPTHGPESYNEQFF.